This T cell receptor beta chain appears in the sequencing data of a study of T cells of healthy individuals (dated by TCRdb to 2017 to 2018). Many counts were recorded for this clonotype. Its antigen remains undetermined. No base quality information exists; no much larger clone differs at one position. The CDR3 covers 16 residues, taking in both the cysteine and the phenylalanine. Only CDR3 DNA remains: 48 bases, in frame from the first base. Deletion took 5 bases off V and 2 bases off J, with a span of 15 bases between the germline ends. The germline V gene (reference sequence) provides CDR1 PRHDT and CDR2 FYEKMQ. Library creation used 5' RACE. Instrument on record: Illumina MiSeq. Through fastp at Q25 and MiXCR, TCRdb rebuilt clones from the public reads, retaining in-frame beta chains. Each entry merges the rows of one CDR3 protein and shows their most common DNA and genes. This sample has 50,000 to 55,000 distinct CDR3 sequences in its table, and 14% to 15% of those were observed once. Roughly a sixth of the sample is in the top ten clones.

The receptor was isolated from a human donor in good health. Rearrangement joined TRBV13 to TRBJ2-2, with the D assignment possibly TRBD1 or TRBD2, given 5 matching bases for each. The DNA sequence follows: TGTGCCAGCAGCATGTCGGGGCTACTCAACACCGGGGAGCTGTTTTTT. Translated, it reads CASSMSGLLNTGELFF.